This entry concerns a single T cell receptor (beta chain). The clone's antigen remains unknown. No qualities accompany the bases; no much larger clone lies one base away. CDR1 SGHTA and CDR2 FQGNSA were looked up in the germline V gene. Germline trimming amounts to 1 base on V and 2 bases on J, with 1 as the count of junction bases outside the gene matches. The CDR3 goes from the cysteine to the phenylalanine over 14 residues. Solely the CDR3 DNA is kept, with 42 bases framed from the first base. These data come from a study of immune cell composition in non-small cell lung cancer (dated 2017 in TCRdb). About the study as a whole: Histologic subtype was assigned using H&E plus p63, CK5, Napsin A and TTF-1 immunohistochemistry, mainly lung adenocarcinoma or squamous cell carcinoma. TCR-beta sequencing from Adaptive Biotechnologies was done on 32 to 35 paired sets of NSCLC tumour and non-adjacent lung specimens and on just over 25 tumour-only specimens. For supplementary cohort #1, made up of around ten lung adenocarcinoma cases, paired tumour/lung TCR-beta sequencing was done and TIL populations were generated so that tumour reactivity could be assessed. The subtype comparisons left out a few tumour specimens with TCR-beta data because those specimens were rare histological subtypes. On the study overall, not on this receptor specifically: Across some ten adenocarcinoma cases, the maximal tumour-associated clone frequency showed a strong correlation with TIL tumour reactivity, but overall clonality showed no such correlation. The reactivity cohort included only around ten cases, and whether tumour-reactive clones share sequences with the dominant in vivo tumour-associated clones was not shown. Tumour-associated clones >0.5% were found in nearly half of NSCLC cases, namely in around 36% of adenocarcinomas versus around 75% of squamous carcinomas. No significant correlation was found between smoking pack-years and tumour TCR-beta clonality.

A two-step multiplex PCR amplified TCR-beta CDR3 regions from genomic DNA, and the second step of the PCR added Illumina-compatible adaptors. TCR-beta immunosequencing was performed on an Illumina platform as a commercial immunoSEQ service. From the authors' description of their analysis: Repertoires were described by productive clonality and by Top 10 Clones, which is the percentage of T-cell templates coming from the ten most frequent sequences. Productive clonality ranged from 0 to 1, with 1 indicating a monoclonal population. Tumour-associated clones, identified using log10 scatter plots, were defined as sequences that made up at least 0.1% of tumour T-cell templates and were not found in the matched non-adjacent lung. Student's t-tests were used for two-group comparisons, ANOVA for comparisons across stages, and linear regression for relationships, with analyses done in GraphPad Prism7 and R. The source is immuneACCESS, and TCRdb retained only in-frame sequences with V and J called. Part of the clones is not carried over; for the studies checked, unresolved V genes explain less than half of this, and the remainder is unexplained. Clone size and V and J calls were adopted from that table, with D and trimming inferred from the DNA. The sample table contains nearly 7,000 clones; only one count was recorded for roughly 86% of them. Roughly an eighth of the sample goes to the ten largest clones.

Normal lung samples came from the same patient and were non-adjacent lung tissue collected as far from the tumour as possible, with a minimum distance of 3 cm. Genomic DNA was extracted with the QIAamp DNA kit from frozen aliquots of unsorted single-cell suspensions. Tissues arrived within 2 hours after resection and were immediately processed into single-cell suspensions. Tissue was mechanically dissociated and enzymatically digested with DNase I, collagenase I and hyaluronidase for approximately 32 minutes at 37 °C, then filtered and RBC-lysed. Sequencing used non-adjacent lung tissue. The rearrangement joined TRBV7-2 to TRBJ2-5, with 7 junctional bases fitting TRBD1. The clonotype was recovered from a human donor with non-small cell lung cancer. The DNA sequence follows: TGTGCCAGCAGCTTAGGACAGGGTCAAGAGACCCAGTACTTC. The translation is CASSLGQGQETQYF. The CDR3, completed at both ends by the reference TRBV7-2 and TRBJ2-5 genes, gives the full variable domain GAGVSQSPSNKVTEKGKDVELRCDPISGHTALYWYRQSLGQGLEFLIYFQGNSAPDKSGLPSDRFSAERTGGSVSTLTIQRTQQEDSAVYLCASSLGQGQETQYFGPGTRLLVL.